This T cell receptor (beta chain) was observed in a study of cytomegalovirus exposure and HLA in healthy donors. Germline V lookup: CDR1 MNHNS, CDR2 SASEGT. The V gene end was trimmed by 4 bases and the J gene end by 3 bases; junction bases not matched to a gene: 2. CDR3 length equals 13 residues. 60 Vbeta and 13 Jbeta primers were used in PCR. The data were produced by immunoSEQ multiplex PCR, yet TCRdb's version contains in-frame clones alone and is incomplete. The data hold under 150,000 clones, with approximately 80% observed a single time. Material: PBMCs. This rearrangement joins TRBV6-1 to TRBJ2-5; 7 bases are a match to TRBD1. The source is a middle-aged woman in good health and CMV-seropositive. CDR3 region: CASSGTGEETQYF. The CDR3 coding sequence is TGTGCCAGCAGTGGTACAGGGGAAGAGACCCAGTACTTC.